This T cell receptor (beta chain) was identified in a study of post-analysis software for immune sequencing data. Study findings and constraints: TRBV5-6, TRBV5-1 and TRBV20-1 were among several TRBV segments more frequent in patients than controls.

Carried by the TCR beta cDNA libraries were unique molecular identifiers. MiXCR, run by TCRdb on the PCR reads, gives a single entry per CDR3 protein. The sample yields about 620,000 distinct CDR3 sequences, about 40% seen once. This clonotype was detected only a few times. Its antigen is unknown. The CDR3 has 15 residues. CDR1 SEHNR and CDR2 FQNEAQ come from the germline V gene (reference sequence). V lost 4 bases and J 8 bases, leaving 20 bases between the germline ends. Sequenced sample: blood. The V gene is TRBV7-9, the J gene TRBJ1-2; D may be TRBD1 (5 bases). The TCR sequence derives from a girl under 18 with multiple sclerosis. CDR3 sequence (DNA): TGTGCCAGCAGCTCGCTGGACACCTCGACTCGGGGCTACACCTTC. It codes for CASSSLDTSTRGYTF.